This T cell receptor (beta chain) was documented in a study of T cells after yellow fever vaccination. TCRdb reanalysed the 5' RACE reads using MiXCR and keeps one entry per CDR3 protein. The profile shows about 320,000 distinct CDR3 sequences, around 4.3% of them singletons. V lost 8 bases and J lost 2; bases outside the gene matches: 10. Germline CDR1 SNHLY, CDR2 FYNNEI. The length of the CDR3 is 15 residues. The chain is built from TRBV2 and TRBJ2-3, with 7 bases fitting TRBD2. The TCR was taken from a man in his late teens or twenties who received the YFV17D yellow fever vaccine. The material was PBMCs, obtained 15 days after the yellow fever booster vaccination. The CDR3 loop is CASGAGTTDTDTQYF. The CDR3 bases are TGTGCCAGCGGGGCCGGGACTACCGACACAGATACGCAGTATTTT.